This T cell receptor (beta chain) is drawn from a study of T cell responses to AZD1222 COVID-19 vaccine. V lost 0 bases and J lost 4, with 16 bases in between. Germline V CDR1 and CDR2: LGHNA, YNFKEQ. The CDR3 contains 16 residues. Using immunoSEQ multiplex PCR, the repertoire was profiled, and TCRdb retains in-frame clones only, with some absent. The data show some 80,000 clones, around nine tenths seen once. This receptor was obtained from an adult who received the AZD1222 COVID-19 vaccine. This sequence joins TRBV4-2 and TRBJ2-7, with a weak D call TRBD2 (5 bases). Sequenced material: peripheral blood, taken 28 days after the second AZD1222 dose. The CDR3 here is CASSQEGSSRGYEQYF. DNA for the CDR3: TGTGCCAGCAGCCAAGAAGGTTCTAGTAGAGGGTACGAGCAGTACTTC.